Here is one T cell receptor (beta chain) with its context. Its antigen remains unknown. The time point was: patch test 3, about 24 weeks after DPC sensitization. Treatment given: therapeutic diphenylcyclopropenone sensitization with weekly scalp DPC. The library gave individual cDNA molecules unique molecular identifiers. TCRdb processed the RACE reads anew with MiXCR; each CDR3 protein has one entry. This sample has tens of thousands of distinct CDR3 sequences, with under 14% found just once. The sample originates from a study of human T cells and chemical hapten exposure. Across the whole study: Patients had diphenylcyclopropenone applied to the scalp weekly throughout the approximately 22-week study. Study conclusions and caveats: Donors' alopecia may make their immune response differ from healthy people's.

Germline values: CDR1 SQVTM, CDR2 ANQGSEA. This CDR3 spans 14 amino acids. V lost 3 bases and J lost 4, with 15 bases in between. Sample: whole blood, taken in connection with sensitization to the hapten diphenylcyclopropenone (DPC). This clonotype was sampled from a woman between 45 and 60 years old with alopecia areata. Some clones in this sample may be carry-over from other donors' samples. The rearrangement uses TRBV29-1 and TRBJ1-1; the D is unclear. The CDR3 sequence is CSVDRQILGTEAFF. The CDR3 bases are TGCAGCGTTGACAGACAAATCTTGGGCACTGAAGCTTTCTTT.